This note documents a single TCR beta chain sequence. The protocol was immunoSEQ multiplex PCR, while the TCRdb copy is restricted to in-frame clones and leaves out a portion. The sample includes about 120,000 clones, 80% to 90% of them seen just once. This sample is drawn from a study of control samples from healthy donors and cancer patients. CDR1 and CDR2 (germline): MGHDK, SYGVNS. This CDR3 spans 12 amino acids. Trimming took off 1 base at V and 2 bases at J, with 2 bases between the two ends. This receptor was taken from a man in his forties or fifties in good health. The material sequenced was blood. The chain joins TRBV25-1 to TRBJ1-1; D ambiguous. The CDR3 loop reads CASSELNTEAFF. Here the CDR3 DNA reads TGTGCCAGCAGTGAATTAAACACTGAAGCTTTCTTT.